The 30 T cell receptor beta chains in this list originate from one sample, sequenced in a study of shared clonotypes between healthy human individuals (dated by TCRdb to 2018 to 2021). The library relied on the immunoSEQ multiplex PCR assay. The immuneACCESS repertoire file appears here via TCRdb, limited to in-frame rearrangements. These files lack a portion of the clones; in checked studies, under half of the deficit traces to unresolved V genes, and the cause of the others is not known. Counted in this sample were approximately 2.1 million clones; more than 80% of them appeared once. The top ten clonotypes cover under 0.45% of the sample. Sequencing used naive CD4+ T cells from PBMCs. This specimen's cell subset or site label, interpreted: CD45RA+ positively selected. All receptors derive from a man younger than 35 in good health. Some clones in this sample may be carry-over from other donors' samples.

V usage is TRBV18 and J usage is TRBJ1-5; TRBD1 is a possible D gene (5 bases). Germline lookup yields CDR1 KGHSH and CDR2 LQKENI. Trimming took off 5 bases at V and 0 bases at J, with 14 bases between the two ends. CDR3 length: 16 amino acids. CDR3 nucleotide sequence: TGTGCCAGCTCAACGCGAGAGGGGAATAGCAATCAGCCCCAGCATTTT. Translation: CASSTREGNSNQPQHF.

V usage is TRBV15 and J usage is TRBJ2-1; D might be TRBD2 (5 bases). Per the germline V gene, CDR1 is LNHNV and CDR2 is YYDKDF (reference sequence). The V end lost 5 bases, the J end lost 2 bases, and 10 bases lay between the germline ends. This CDR3 has 14 residues. CDR3 DNA sequence: TGTGCCACCAGCCGGGCGGGTACCTACAATGAGCAGTTCTTC. Protein: CATSRAGTYNEQFF.

This chain joins TRBV27 and TRBJ2-5, with 7 bases fitting TRBD2. V lost 6 bases to trimming and J lost 3 bases; unmatched junction nucleotides: 7. This CDR3 comprises 14 residues. Germline loops: CDR1 MNHEY, CDR2 SMNVEV (reference sequence). This CDR3 reads CASRGLAEKETQYF. The CDR3 bases are TGTGCCAGCAGGGGGCTAGCGGAGAAAGAGACCCAGTACTTC.

The genes are TRBV4-1 and TRBJ1-5; 10 nucleotides align to TRBD1. This CDR3 region has 18 residues. Germline V gene data show CDR1 as MGHRA and CDR2 as YSYEKL. The V gene end was trimmed by 4 bases and the J gene end by 2 bases; junction bases not matched to a gene: 11. The CDR3 spells CASSPRTGTGVGNQPQHF. CDR3 bases: TGCGCCAGCAGCCCCCGCACGGGGACAGGGGTTGGCAATCAGCCCCAGCATTTT.

V and J are TRBV11-2 and TRBJ2-7; 9 nucleotides line up with TRBD2. CDR1 and CDR2 (germline): SGHAT, FQNNGV. The junction had 10 bases not matched to a gene; V was cut back by 4 bases and J by 0 bases. This CDR3 spans 17 amino acids. The CDR3 sequence: CASSSLRGSGSSYEQYF. CDR3 coding DNA: TGTGCCAGCAGCTCCCTCCGGGGTAGCGGGAGCTCCTACGAGCAGTACTTC.

V usage is TRBV18 and J usage is TRBJ1-3, with 10 positions matching TRBD1. The trim removed 3 bases at V and 5 bases at J, leaving 10 bases unmatched. The CDR3 has 17 amino acids. Germline assignment: CDR1 KGHSH and CDR2 LQKENI. CDR3 sequence: CASSPQQQTGGRNTIYF. The DNA for the CDR3 is TGTGCCAGCTCACCCCAACAACAGACAGGGGGCAGAAACACCATATATTTT.

The CDR3 DNA reads TGTGCCAGCAGTTACAGACAGCCCAACACTGAAGCTTTCTTT. Translating gives CASSYRQPNTEAFF. The chain has TRBV6-5 and TRBJ1-1, with a possible D match to TRBD1 (5 bases). Trimming removed 2 bases at V and 2 bases at J, with 9 bases between. CDR1 and CDR2 from the germline V gene are MNHEY and SVGAGI. The CDR3 has 14 amino acids.

V usage is TRBV7-8 and J usage is TRBJ2-1; 12 bases are shared with TRBD2. Germline V gene sequence: CDR1 SGHVS, CDR2 FQNEAQ. With V trimmed by 5 bases and J by 7 bases, 12 bases remained unmatched. The CDR3 is made up of 17 amino acids. CDR3 amino acids: CASSHRRLAGAGNEQFF. CDR3 sequence (DNA): TGTGCCAGCAGCCACAGGAGACTAGCGGGAGCAGGGAATGAGCAGTTCTTC.

For this clone: Additional DNA sequences in this sample encode the identical CDR3. J is TRBJ2-2 and V is TRBV7-2; no reliable D call. Germline loops: CDR1 SGHTA, CDR2 FQGNSA. The CDR3 is made up of 13 amino acids. Trimming left V 2 bases short and J 1 base short, with 2 bases between. This CDR3 reads CASSLLNTGELFF. The CDR3 DNA reads as TGTGCCAGCAGCTTACTGAACACCGGGGAGCTGTTTTTT.

The chain links TRBV15 to TRBJ2-1; 11 bases are shared with TRBD2. V lost 0 bases and J lost 7; bases outside the gene matches: 8. The CDR3 totals 17 residues. Germline V gene lookup returns CDR1 LNHNV and CDR2 YYDKDF (reference sequence). In DNA, the CDR3 is TGTGCCACCAGCAGAGATCCGGGGACTAGCGGAACAAATGAGCAGTTCTTC. It translates to CATSRDPGTSGTNEQFF.

V and J are TRBV5-1 and TRBJ1-2; 7 bases line up with TRBD1. V shed 4 bases and J 6 bases; nucleotides not matched to a gene: 9. CDR3 length equals 14 residues. The germline gives CDR1 SGHRS, CDR2 YFSETQ. The DNA for the CDR3 is TGCGCCAGCAGCCCGACAGGGAAGGGGGATGGCTACACCTTC. Protein: CASSPTGKGDGYTF.

The chain's CDR3 is CASSPGQLSNHEQFF. The CDR3 nucleotides are TGTGCCAGCAGCCCCGGACAGCTATCAAATCATGAGCAGTTCTTC. This rearrangement joins TRBV28 to TRBJ2-1, with TRBD1 as a possible D gene (6 bases). The CDR3 totals 15 residues. CDR1 is MDHEN and CDR2 is SYDVKM in the germline V gene. Between the trimmed V and J ends, which lost 6 bases and 8 bases, there was a span of 20 bases.

The chain couples TRBV28 to TRBJ2-5, with D unclear. The CDR3 totals 15 residues. The germline V gene encodes CDR1 MDHEN and CDR2 SYDVKM. Trimming pared 2 bases from V and 3 bases from J, leaving 13 bases between. The CDR3: CASSLRGRPEETQYF. In DNA form, the CDR3 reads TGTGCCAGCAGTTTAAGAGGCAGACCAGAAGAGACCCAGTACTTC.

Of note for this clone: The sample carries other DNA sequences with the same CDR3. The chain combines TRBV27 with TRBJ1-1; 7 nucleotides line up with TRBD1. Germline V lookup: CDR1 MNHEY, CDR2 SMNVEV (reference sequence). This CDR3 is built from 14 residues. Trimming at V came to 4 bases and at J to 4 bases, leaving 6 bases not matched to a gene. CDR3 sequence (DNA): TGTGCCAGCAGTTCAAGGGGGCGGTCCACTGAAGCTTTCTTT. As protein: CASSSRGRSTEAFF.

The gene calls are TRBV28 and TRBJ2-1, with TRBD1 as a possible D gene (6 bases). V lost 7 bases to trimming and J lost 0 bases, with 10 bases between them. CDR3 length equals 14 residues. Germline V gives CDR1 MDHEN, CDR2 SYDVKM. CDR3 amino acids: CASTWGHSYNEQFF. CDR3 nucleotide sequence: TGTGCCAGCACCTGGGGGCACTCCTACAATGAGCAGTTCTTC.

V usage is TRBV5-6 and J usage is TRBJ1-5, with D perhaps TRBD1 (6 bases). CDR1 and CDR2 from the germline V gene are SGHDT and YYEEEE. Trimming stripped 2 bases from V and 4 bases from J, with 13 bases between. The CDR3 extends over 15 amino acids. The chain's CDR3 is CASSFTGTNNQPQHF. Here the CDR3 DNA reads TGTGCCAGCAGCTTTACCGGGACAAATAATCAGCCCCAGCATTTT.

J is TRBJ2-1 and V is TRBV5-1, with 8 bases matching TRBD2. Germline V gives CDR1 SGHRS, CDR2 YFSETQ. The CDR3 is 14 amino acids. V lost 7 bases to trimming and J lost 0 bases; unmatched junction nucleotides: 3. Here the CDR3 DNA reads TGCGCCAGCCAGCGGGAGAGCTCCTACAATGAGCAGTTCTTC. This translates into CASQRESSYNEQFF.

The chain is built from TRBV9 and TRBJ2-1; D is possibly TRBD2 (6 bases). Germline V CDR1 and CDR2: SGDLS, YYNGEE. The V end was cut by 0 bases, the J end by 11 bases, with 15 bases between. This CDR3 region has 14 residues. The CDR3 DNA follows: TGTGCCAGCAGCGTAGGACTTTTCGGGGGTAAGCAGTTCTTC. Residues: CASSVGLFGGKQFF.

Note on this clone: Other nucleotide sequences in the sample specify the same CDR3. The rearrangement joins TRBV7-9 to TRBJ1-4, with no clear D. V was trimmed by 3 bases and J by 4 bases, leaving 6 bases between them. Germline CDR1 and CDR2: SEHNR and FQNEAQ (reference sequence). This CDR3 is built from 13 residues. The CDR3 spells CASSLGGNEKLFF. The CDR3 region has the DNA TGTGCCAGCAGCTTGGGAGGTAATGAAAAACTGTTTTTT. The entire variable domain, with the rest obtained from reference TRBV7-9 and TRBJ1-4, is as follows: DTGVSQNPRHKITKRGQNVTFRCDPISEHNRLYWYRQTLGQGPEFLTYFQNEAQLEKSRLLSDRFSAERPKGSFSTLEIQRTEQGDSAMYLCASSLGGNEKLFFGSGTQLSVL.

The chain joins TRBV27 to TRBJ1-1; weak D call: TRBD1 (6 bases). The germline V gene has CDR1 MNHEY and CDR2 SMNVEV (reference sequence). The germline V and J ends were trimmed by 2 bases and 8 bases, with 15 bases remaining between them. This CDR3 has 14 residues. The CDR3 DNA reads TGTGCCAGCAGTTTAGCGACAGGAAAACGAGAAGCTTTCTTT. Translated: CASSLATGKREAFF.

This clone was detected only a few times. The CDR3 spells CASSPPGSTNYGYTF. The CDR3 DNA sequence: TGTGCCAGCAGCCCCCCGGGAAGCACTAACTATGGCTACACCTTC. V gene TRBV11-2 combines with J gene TRBJ1-2; unclear D gene. The CDR3 runs 15 residues. V lost 5 bases, J lost 0 bases, and 13 bases lay in between. CDR1 is SGHAT and CDR2 is FQNNGV in the germline V gene.

The J gene is TRBJ1-3, the V gene TRBV4-3, with D tentatively TRBD1 (5 bases). V was trimmed by 3 bases and J by 0 bases, leaving 12 bases between them. The V gene's germline CDR1 is LGHNA and CDR2 YSLEER. This CDR3 spans 16 amino acids. CDR3 loop: CASSQTVTYSGNTIYF. The CDR3 nucleotides read TGCGCCAGCAGCCAGACAGTAACTTACTCTGGAAACACCATATATTTT.

The rearrangement links TRBV28 to TRBJ1-5, with 9 positions matching TRBD1. V was clipped by 3 bases and J by 6 bases; unmatched bases: 6. The length of the CDR3 is 15 residues. Germline CDR1 is MDHEN and CDR2 is SYDVKM. As DNA, the CDR3 is TGTGCCAGCAGTTTTTTGGGACAGGGCGGTCAGCCCCAGCATTTT. Translated: CASSFLGQGGQPQHF.

Comment on this clone: Other DNA variants within this sample encode the same CDR3. The chain couples TRBV18 to TRBJ1-2; tentatively, D is TRBD1 (5 bases). The CDR3 spans 13 residues. Germline V CDR1 and CDR2: KGHSH, LQKENI. V was pared by 3 bases and J by 5 bases, with 10 bases between. CDR3 coding DNA: TGTGCCAGCTCACCGCCGGGACGGTATGGCTACACCTTC. This sequence encodes CASSPPGRYGYTF.

The gene calls are TRBV25-1 and TRBJ2-5, with D perhaps matching TRBD1 (6 bases). The ends were cut back, 3 bases at V and 0 bases at J, with 11 bases in the middle. CDR1 MGHDK and CDR2 SYGVNS come from the germline V gene. The CDR3 is 15 residues long. The CDR3 bases are TGTGCCAGCAGTGAGAGCGACAGGTACCAAGAGACCCAGTACTTC. It is translated as CASSESDRYQETQYF.

This sequence joins TRBV19 and TRBJ2-7; D tentatively reads TRBD1 or TRBD2 (5 bases each). Germline V CDR1 and CDR2: LNHDA, SQIVND (reference sequence). The CDR3 runs 14 residues. Trimming left V 5 bases short and J 2 bases short, with 13 bases between. In nucleotides, the CDR3 is TGTGCCAGTAGTCGGGGCCGCCACACCTACGAGCAGTACTTC. Protein: CASSRGRHTYEQYF.

The chain carries TRBV4-2 and TRBJ1-2; weak D call: TRBD1 (5 bases). Germline V gene lookup returns CDR1 LGHNA and CDR2 YNFKEQ. This CDR3 comprises 15 residues. V was trimmed by 1 base and J by 8 bases, leaving 17 bases between them. This CDR3 is CASSQGDGLAEGYTF. The CDR3 DNA sequence: TGTGCCAGCAGCCAAGGGGACGGCCTTGCGGAAGGCTACACCTTC.

The gene calls are TRBV19 and TRBJ1-2; no definite D call. The V and J ends lost 3 bases and 6 bases respectively, with 14 bases between them. The CDR3 loop spans 14 amino acids. The germline gives CDR1 LNHDA, CDR2 SQIVND (reference sequence). The CDR3 protein is CASSIGPASHGYTF. CDR3 coding DNA: TGTGCCAGTAGTATCGGACCCGCCAGCCATGGCTACACCTTC.

The J gene is TRBJ1-1, the V gene TRBV18; TRBD1 might be the D (5 bases). The CDR3 totals 16 residues. Trimming shortened V by 4 bases and J by 0 bases, and 15 bases separated the two germline ends. The V gene's germline CDR1 is KGHSH and CDR2 LQKENI. The CDR3 protein is CASSRPQGFLNTEAFF. The DNA of the CDR3 is TGTGCCAGCTCACGACCCCAGGGTTTTTTGAACACTGAAGCTTTCTTT.

J is TRBJ2-7 and V is TRBV27; D is unresolved. CDR1 MNHEY and CDR2 SMNVEV come from the germline V gene (reference sequence). The CDR3 covers 19 residues. Between the trimmed V and J ends, which lost 6 bases and 1 base, there was a span of 28 bases. Here the CDR3 reads CASSYKIPSPAMYSYEQYF. Written as DNA, the CDR3 is TGTGCCAGCAGCTACAAAATCCCTTCTCCCGCGATGTATTCCTACGAGCAGTACTTC.